Presented here are 2 T cell receptor beta chains from one specimen sequenced in a study of blood T cell repertoires in COVID-19. Assay: immunoSEQ multiplex PCR; the TCRdb copy retains only in-frame clones and omits some. The sample consists of some 120,000 clones, around four fifths of them appearing once. Material: peripheral blood. The source of these receptors is a man aged 65 to 79 with acute or convalescent COVID-19.

J is TRBJ2-5 and V is TRBV18; 8 positions match TRBD2. This CDR3 region has 15 residues. V lost 3 bases and J lost 2; bases outside the gene matches: 5. Germline CDR1 reads KGHSH; CDR2 reads LQKENI. The CDR3 sequence: CASSPQTSAQETQYF. In DNA, the CDR3 is TGTGCCAGCTCACCGCAGACTAGCGCACAAGAGACCCAGTACTTC.

The V gene is TRBV5-1, the J gene TRBJ1-1, with D perhaps matching TRBD1 (5 bases). Trimming took off 1 base at V and 1 base at J, with 17 bases between the two ends. The CDR3 runs 17 residues. Germline CDR1 reads SGHRS; CDR2 reads YFSETQ. The CDR3: CASSLIQGSIPNTEAFF. Here the CDR3 DNA reads TGCGCCAGCAGCTTGATCCAGGGATCTATACCGAACACTGAAGCTTTCTTT.